Listed here are 11 T cell receptor beta chains from one sample, sequenced in a study of molecular identifiers for immune sequencing clone quantification. Using its own MiXCR run on the PCR reads, TCRdb lists one record per CDR3 protein. The repertoire holds about 54,000 distinct CDR3 sequences, with under 30% as singletons. The specimen was naive CD8+ T cells from blood, with Jurkat cell RNA spiked in. Subset specified: FACS-sorted CD8+CD4-CCR7+CD45RA+ naive T cells. The source of these receptors is a human donor in good health. Some libraries in this study had Jurkat cell RNA spiked in.

In the case of this clonotype: A much larger clone lies one base from this, so it may be a read error. The chain joins TRBV6-2 or TRBV6-3 to TRBJ2-7; TRBD2 matches 12 bases. The CDR3 consists of 16 residues. The germline gives CDR1 MNHEY, CDR2 SVGEGT. The CDR3 sequence: CASTDTTSGGRYERYF. CDR3 coding DNA: TGTGCCAGCACCGACACGACTAGCGGGGGCCGCTACGAGCGGTACTTC.

The sample holds one count of this clonotype. With a much larger clone just one base away, this may be a read error. The chain combines TRBV6-2 or TRBV6-3 with TRBJ2-2, with TRBD1 identical over 7 bases. Germline CDR1 MNHEY, CDR2 SVGEGT. CDR3 length equals 16 residues. V lost 6 bases to trimming and J lost 0 bases; unmatched junction nucleotides: 7. Here the CDR3 reads CASSLPQGPNTGELFF. The CDR3 DNA follows: TGTGCCAGCAGCCTCCCACAGGGGCCGAACACCGGGGAGCTGTTTTTT.

This clonotype was seen a handful of times. The chain uses TRBV4-3 and TRBJ2-3, with a weak D call TRBD1 (7 bases). The V and J ends lost 0 bases and 7 bases respectively, with 17 bases between them. Germline loops: CDR1 LGHNA, CDR2 YSLEER. The CDR3 is made up of 16 amino acids. The CDR3 nucleotides read TGCGCCAGCAGCCAAGAGTGGCAGGGGGGAATGAATACGCAGTATTTT. It translates to CASSQEWQGGMNTQYF.

With respect to this clonotype: One base away lies a much larger clone, so this may be a sequencing read error. J is TRBJ2-3 and V is TRBV2; 11 bases are shared with TRBD2. Germline V lookup: CDR1 SNHLY, CDR2 FYNNEI. The CDR3 length is 16 residues. The CDR3 bases are TGTGCCAGCAGTGAAGCTAGCGGGAGGGCCAAAGATAAGCAGTATTTT. Its translation is CASSEASGRAKDKQYF.

A note on this clonotype: With a much larger clone just one base away, this may be a read error. Given the absence of the conserved phenylalanine or tryptophan at the CDR3 end, a read error is likely. The chain uses TRBV9 and TRBJ1-1, with 7 bases matching TRBD1. The CDR3 runs 15 residues. Germline V gene sequence: CDR1 SGDLS, CDR2 YYNGEE. Germline trimming cut 0 bases from V and 2 bases from J; bases unmatched to any gene: 4. CDR3 sequence (DNA): TGTGCCAGCAGCGTAGTTGGGACAGCCAACACTGAAGCTTTCTCT. The encoded protein is CASSVVGTANTEAFS.

Only a few counts were recorded for this clonotype. The chain employs TRBV29-1 and TRBJ1-2, with TRBD1 matching over 9 bases. Germline-derived CDR1 and CDR2 are SQVTM and ANQGSEA. Trimming at V came to 8 bases and at J to 3 bases, leaving 13 bases not matched to a gene. The CDR3 runs 15 residues. CDR3: CSHSSPQGADYGYTF. CDR3 sequence (DNA): TGCAGCCACAGCTCCCCACAGGGGGCAGACTATGGCTACACCTTC.

This clonotype has just a few counts. The V and J genes are TRBV21-1 and TRBJ2-7; TRBD1 was called by the table and not checked on the DNA. TRBV21-1 is reported as a pseudogene. This CDR3 region has 11 residues. CDR3 DNA sequence: TGTGCCAGCAGCAAGCAGCCCGGCGAGTACTTC. It translates to CASSKQPGEYF.

As for this clonotype: A much larger clone lies one base from this, so it may be a read error. The V and J genes are TRBV15 and TRBJ2-3, with D possibly TRBD2 on 5 matching bases. Germline lookup yields CDR1 LNHNV and CDR2 YYDKDF (reference sequence). The CDR3 totals 14 residues. CDR3 coding DNA: TGTGCCACCAGCGTAGCGAGGAACACAGATATGCAGTATTTT. The encoded protein is CATSVARNTDMQYF.

The chain uses TRBV4-1 and TRBJ1-1, with D perhaps TRBD1 (5 bases). CDR3 length equals 16 residues. Trimming cost V 4 bases and J 4 bases, with 19 bases left between them. Germline V CDR1 and CDR2: MGHRA, YSYEKL. CDR3 bases: TGCGCCAGCAGCCGACTGGGGGGAGGGGAAGGCACTGAAGCTTTCTTT. It encodes CASSRLGGGEGTEAFF.

This clonotype was picked up many times. V usage is TRBV5-8 and J usage is TRBJ1-5; TRBD1 matches 10 bases. CDR3 length: 16 amino acids. Germline loops: CDR1 SGHTS, CDR2 YDEGEE. The ends lost 5 bases at V and 0 bases at J; junction bases unmatched: 5. The CDR3 protein is CASSMDRGDSNQPQHF. Written as DNA, the CDR3 is TGTGCCAGCAGTATGGACAGGGGGGATAGCAATCAGCCCCAGCATTTT.

The chain is built from TRBV27 and TRBJ1-2; D remains unclear. Trimming took off 4 bases at V and 4 bases at J, with 13 bases between the two ends. Per germline, CDR1 MNHEY and CDR2 SMNVEV (reference sequence). The CDR3 is 14 residues long. CDR3 sequence (DNA): TGTGCCAGCAGTTGGCGCCGAGATTCCTATGGCTACACCTTC. This encodes CASSWRRDSYGYTF.